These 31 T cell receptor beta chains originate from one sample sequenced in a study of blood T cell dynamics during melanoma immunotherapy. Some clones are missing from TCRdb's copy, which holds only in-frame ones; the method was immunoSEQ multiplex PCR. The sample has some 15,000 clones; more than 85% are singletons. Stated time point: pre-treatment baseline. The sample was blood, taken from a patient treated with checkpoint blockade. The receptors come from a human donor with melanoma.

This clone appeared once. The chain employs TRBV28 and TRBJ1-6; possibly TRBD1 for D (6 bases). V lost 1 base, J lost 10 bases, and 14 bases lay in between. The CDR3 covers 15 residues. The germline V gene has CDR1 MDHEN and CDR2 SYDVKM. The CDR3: CASSLFLQGRSPLHF. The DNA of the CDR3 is TGTGCCAGCAGTTTATTTTTACAGGGCCGGTCACCCCTCCACTTT.

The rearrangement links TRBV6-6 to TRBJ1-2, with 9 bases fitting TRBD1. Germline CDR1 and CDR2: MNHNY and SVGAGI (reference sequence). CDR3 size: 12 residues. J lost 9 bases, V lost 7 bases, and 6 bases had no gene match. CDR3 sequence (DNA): TGTGCCAGCACACAGGGGGCGTTGAGCTACACCTTC. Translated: CASTQGALSYTF.

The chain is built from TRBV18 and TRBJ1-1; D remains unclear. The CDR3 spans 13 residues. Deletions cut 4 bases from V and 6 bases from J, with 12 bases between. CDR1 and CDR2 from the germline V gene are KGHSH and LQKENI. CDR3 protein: CASSHKFDAEAFF. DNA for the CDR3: TGTGCCAGCTCACACAAGTTTGACGCTGAAGCTTTCTTT.

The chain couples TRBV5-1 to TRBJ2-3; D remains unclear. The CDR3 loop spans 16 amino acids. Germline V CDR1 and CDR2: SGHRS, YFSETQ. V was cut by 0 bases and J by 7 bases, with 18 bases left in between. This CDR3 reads CASSLGAAASRNTQYF. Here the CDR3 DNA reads TGCGCCAGCAGCTTGGGGGCGGCCGCGAGTAGGAATACGCAGTATTTT.

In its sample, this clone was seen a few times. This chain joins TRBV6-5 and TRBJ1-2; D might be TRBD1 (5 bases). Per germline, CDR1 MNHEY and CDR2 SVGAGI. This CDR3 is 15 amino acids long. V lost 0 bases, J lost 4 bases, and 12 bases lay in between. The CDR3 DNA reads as TGTGCCAGCAGTTACTCGCAGGGCGGCCTCTATGGCTACACCTTC. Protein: CASSYSQGGLYGYTF.

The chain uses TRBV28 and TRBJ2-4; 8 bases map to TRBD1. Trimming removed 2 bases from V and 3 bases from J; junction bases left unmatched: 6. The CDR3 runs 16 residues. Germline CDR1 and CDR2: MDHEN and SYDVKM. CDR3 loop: CASSLKQGAGKNIQYF. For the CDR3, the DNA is TGTGCCAGCAGTTTAAAGCAGGGGGCTGGCAAAAACATTCAGTACTTC.

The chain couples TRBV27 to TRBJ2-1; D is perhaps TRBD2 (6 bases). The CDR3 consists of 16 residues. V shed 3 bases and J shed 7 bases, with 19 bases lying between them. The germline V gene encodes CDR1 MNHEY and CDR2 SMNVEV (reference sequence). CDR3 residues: CASSFNGLSGKNEQFF. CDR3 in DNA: TGTGCCAGCAGTTTTAATGGACTAAGTGGGAAAAATGAGCAGTTCTTC.

The CDR3 DNA follows: TGTGCCAGCAGCGCCTTTGGGGGCGGAGGGGCTGAAGCTTTCTTT. Amino acids: CASSAFGGGGAEAFF. The rearrangement links TRBV9 to TRBJ1-1; D may be TRBD1 (6 bases). CDR3 length: 15 residues. Germline CDR1 reads SGDLS; CDR2 reads YYNGEE. Trimming left V 3 bases short and J 6 bases short, with 18 bases between.

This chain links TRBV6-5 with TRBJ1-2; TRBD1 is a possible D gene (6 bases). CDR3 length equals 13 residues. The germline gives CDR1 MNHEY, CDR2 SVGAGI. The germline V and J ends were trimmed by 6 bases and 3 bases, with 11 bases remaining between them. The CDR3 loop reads CASRDRLDYGYTF. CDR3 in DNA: TGTGCCAGCAGAGACAGGTTGGACTATGGCTACACCTTC.

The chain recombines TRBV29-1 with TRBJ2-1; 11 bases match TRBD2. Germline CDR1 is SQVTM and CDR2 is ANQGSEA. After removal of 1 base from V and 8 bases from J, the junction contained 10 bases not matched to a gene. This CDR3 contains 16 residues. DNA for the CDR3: TGCAGCGTTGAAGCCTTAGCGGGAGGGCGTTTGGATGAGCAGTTCTTC. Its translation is CSVEALAGGRLDEQFF.

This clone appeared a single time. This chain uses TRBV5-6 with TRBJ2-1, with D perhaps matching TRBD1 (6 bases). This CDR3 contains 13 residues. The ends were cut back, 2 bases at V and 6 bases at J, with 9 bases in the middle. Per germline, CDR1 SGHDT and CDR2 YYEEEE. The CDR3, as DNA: TGTGCCAGCAGCTTCGGGACACCCAATGAGCAGTTCTTC. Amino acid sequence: CASSFGTPNEQFF.

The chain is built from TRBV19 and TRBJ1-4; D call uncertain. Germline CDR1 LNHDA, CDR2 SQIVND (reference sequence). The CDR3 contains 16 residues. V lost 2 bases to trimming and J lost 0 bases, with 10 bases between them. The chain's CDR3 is CASSIIGSATNEKLFF. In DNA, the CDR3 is TGTGCCAGTAGTATAATTGGGTCTGCAACTAATGAAAAACTGTTTTTT.

CDR3: CASSRTSGGNTGELFF. As DNA, the CDR3 is TGTGCCAGCAGCCGAACTAGCGGGGGGAACACCGGGGAGCTGTTTTTT. The chain has TRBV5-4 and TRBJ2-2; 11 bases are a match to TRBD2. Unmatched junction bases numbered 3, after V lost 4 bases and J lost 1 base. CDR1 is SGHNT, CDR2 YYREEE, per germline (reference sequence). The CDR3 has 16 residues.

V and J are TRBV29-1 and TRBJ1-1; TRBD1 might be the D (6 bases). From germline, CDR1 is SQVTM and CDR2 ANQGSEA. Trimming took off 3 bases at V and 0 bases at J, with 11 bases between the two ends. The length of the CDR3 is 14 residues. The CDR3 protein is CSVDLGTLNTEAFF. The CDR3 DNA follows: TGCAGCGTTGACCTCGGGACACTGAACACTGAAGCTTTCTTT.

The CDR3 is CASSIAWGNIAVAQYF. The CDR3, as DNA: TGTGCCAGTAGTATAGCCTGGGGGAACATCGCGGTCGCGCAGTATTTT. The V gene is TRBV19, the J gene TRBJ2-3; D possibly matches TRBD1 or TRBD2 (5 bases each). Trimming took 1 base from V and 10 from J, leaving 21 bases between them. CDR3 length: 16 amino acids. Germline CDR1 reads LNHDA; CDR2 reads SQIVND (reference sequence).

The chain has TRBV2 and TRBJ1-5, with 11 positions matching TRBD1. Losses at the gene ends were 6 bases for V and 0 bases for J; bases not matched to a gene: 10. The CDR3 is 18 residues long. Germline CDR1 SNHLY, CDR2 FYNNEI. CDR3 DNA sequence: TGTGCCAGCAGGGAACCGGGACAGGGGGTGTATAGCAATCAGCCCCAGCATTTT. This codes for CASREPGQGVYSNQPQHF.

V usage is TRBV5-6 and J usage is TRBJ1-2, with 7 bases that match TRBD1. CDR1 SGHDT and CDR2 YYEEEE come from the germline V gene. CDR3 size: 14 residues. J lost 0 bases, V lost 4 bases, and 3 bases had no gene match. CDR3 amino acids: CASSPRGANYGYTF. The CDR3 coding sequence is TGTGCCAGCAGCCCCAGGGGGGCTAACTATGGCTACACCTTC.

The CDR3 sequence is CASSLPSSWGEYNEQFF. The CDR3 coding sequence is TGTGCCAGCAGCTTACCCTCCTCGTGGGGGGAATACAATGAGCAGTTCTTC. The rearrangement joins TRBV11-2 to TRBJ2-1; the D gene is possibly TRBD2 (6 bases). Germline V gives CDR1 SGHAT, CDR2 FQNNGV. The CDR3 length is 17 residues. The V and J ends lost 2 bases and 4 bases respectively, with 18 bases between them.

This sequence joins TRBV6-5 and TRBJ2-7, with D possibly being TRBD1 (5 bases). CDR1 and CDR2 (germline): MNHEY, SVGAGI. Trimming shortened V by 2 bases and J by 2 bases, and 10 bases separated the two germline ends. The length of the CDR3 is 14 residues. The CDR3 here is CASSYRDSAYEQYF. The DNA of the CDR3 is TGTGCCAGCAGTTACCGCGACAGCGCCTACGAGCAGTACTTC.

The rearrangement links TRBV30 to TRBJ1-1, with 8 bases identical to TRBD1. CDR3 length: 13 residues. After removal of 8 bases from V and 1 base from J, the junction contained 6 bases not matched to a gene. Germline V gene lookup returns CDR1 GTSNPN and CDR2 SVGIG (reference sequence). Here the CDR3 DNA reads TGTGCCGGTGGACAGGGCCCGAACACTGAAGCTTTCTTT. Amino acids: CAGGQGPNTEAFF.

The CDR3 spells CASSEQGVNSYEQYF. CDR3 DNA: TGTGCCAGTAGTGAACAGGGGGTGAACTCGTACGAGCAGTACTTC. V and J are TRBV19 and TRBJ2-7, with 8 bases lining up with TRBD1. Trimming at V came to 5 bases and at J to 4 bases, leaving 10 bases not matched to a gene. The length of the CDR3 is 15 residues. CDR1 LNHDA and CDR2 SQIVND come from the germline V gene (reference sequence).

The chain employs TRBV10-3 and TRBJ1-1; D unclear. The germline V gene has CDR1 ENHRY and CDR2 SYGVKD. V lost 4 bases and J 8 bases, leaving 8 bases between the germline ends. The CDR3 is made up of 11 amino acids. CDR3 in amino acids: CAISVLGEAFF. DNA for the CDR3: TGTGCCATCAGTGTACTGGGCGAAGCTTTCTTT.

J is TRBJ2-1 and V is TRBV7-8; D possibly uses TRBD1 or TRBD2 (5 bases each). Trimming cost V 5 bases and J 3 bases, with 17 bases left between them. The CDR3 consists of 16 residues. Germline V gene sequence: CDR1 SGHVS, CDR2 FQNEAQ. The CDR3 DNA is TGTGCCAGCAGCAGTTCCGGGACGGCAAACTACAATGAGCAGTTCTTC. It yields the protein CASSSSGTANYNEQFF.

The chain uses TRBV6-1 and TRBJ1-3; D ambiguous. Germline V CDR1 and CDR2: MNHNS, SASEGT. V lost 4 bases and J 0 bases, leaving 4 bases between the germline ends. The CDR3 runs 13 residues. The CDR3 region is CASSGTSGNTIYF. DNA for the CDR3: TGTGCCAGCAGTGGTACCTCTGGAAACACCATATATTTT.

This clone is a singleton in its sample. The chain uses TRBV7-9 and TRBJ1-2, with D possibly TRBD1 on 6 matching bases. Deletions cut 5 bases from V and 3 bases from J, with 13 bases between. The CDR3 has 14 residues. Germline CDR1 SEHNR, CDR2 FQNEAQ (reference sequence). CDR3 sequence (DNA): TGTGCCAGCAGCCCGACCAGGGGTGACTATGGCTACACCTTC. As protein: CASSPTRGDYGYTF.

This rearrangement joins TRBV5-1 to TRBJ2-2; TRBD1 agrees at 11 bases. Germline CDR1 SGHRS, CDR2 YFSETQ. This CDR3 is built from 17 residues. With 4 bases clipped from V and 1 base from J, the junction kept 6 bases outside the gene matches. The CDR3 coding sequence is TGCGCCAGCAGCCGAGGGACAGGGGGACTGAACACCGGGGAGCTGTTTTTT. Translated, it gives CASSRGTGGLNTGELFF.

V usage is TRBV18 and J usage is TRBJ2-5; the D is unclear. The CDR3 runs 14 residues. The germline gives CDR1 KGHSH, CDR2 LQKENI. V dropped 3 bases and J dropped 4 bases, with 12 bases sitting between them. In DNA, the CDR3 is TGTGCCAGCTCACCGCTGGTTCAGAGAGAGACCCAGTACTTC. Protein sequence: CASSPLVQRETQYF.

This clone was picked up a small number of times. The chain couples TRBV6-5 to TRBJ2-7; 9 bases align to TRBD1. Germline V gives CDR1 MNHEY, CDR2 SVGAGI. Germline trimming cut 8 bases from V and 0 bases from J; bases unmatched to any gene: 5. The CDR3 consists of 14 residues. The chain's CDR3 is CASRRGQGSYEQYF. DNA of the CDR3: TGTGCCAGCCGCCGGGGACAGGGCTCCTACGAGCAGTACTTC.

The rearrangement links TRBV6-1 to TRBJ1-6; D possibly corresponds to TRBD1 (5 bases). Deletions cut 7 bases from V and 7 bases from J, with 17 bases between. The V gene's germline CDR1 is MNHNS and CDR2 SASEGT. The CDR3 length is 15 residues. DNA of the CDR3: TGTGCCAGCATTGGGGACCGCGGACAAAATTCACCCCTCCACTTT. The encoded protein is CASIGDRGQNSPLHF.

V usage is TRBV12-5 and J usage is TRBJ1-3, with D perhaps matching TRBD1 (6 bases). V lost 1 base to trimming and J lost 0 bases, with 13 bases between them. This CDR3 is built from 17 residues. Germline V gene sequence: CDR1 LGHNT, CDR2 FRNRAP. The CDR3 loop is CASGLGTTGFSGNTIYF. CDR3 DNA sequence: TGTGCTAGTGGTTTGGGAACTACAGGGTTCTCTGGAAACACCATATATTTT. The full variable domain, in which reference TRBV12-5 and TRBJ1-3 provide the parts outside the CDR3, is DARVTQTPRHKVTEMGQEVTMRCQPILGHNTVFWYRQTMMQGLELLAYFRNRAPLDDSGMPKDRFSAEMPDATLATLKIQPSEPRDSAVYFCASGLGTTGFSGNTIYFGEGSWLTVV.

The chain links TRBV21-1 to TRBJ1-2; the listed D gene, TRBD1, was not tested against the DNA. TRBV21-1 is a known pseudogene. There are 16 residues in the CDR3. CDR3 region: CASSKEGGGRGLGYTF. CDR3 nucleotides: TGTGCCAGCAGCAAAGAAGGAGGGGGCAGGGGACTGGGCTACACCTTC.